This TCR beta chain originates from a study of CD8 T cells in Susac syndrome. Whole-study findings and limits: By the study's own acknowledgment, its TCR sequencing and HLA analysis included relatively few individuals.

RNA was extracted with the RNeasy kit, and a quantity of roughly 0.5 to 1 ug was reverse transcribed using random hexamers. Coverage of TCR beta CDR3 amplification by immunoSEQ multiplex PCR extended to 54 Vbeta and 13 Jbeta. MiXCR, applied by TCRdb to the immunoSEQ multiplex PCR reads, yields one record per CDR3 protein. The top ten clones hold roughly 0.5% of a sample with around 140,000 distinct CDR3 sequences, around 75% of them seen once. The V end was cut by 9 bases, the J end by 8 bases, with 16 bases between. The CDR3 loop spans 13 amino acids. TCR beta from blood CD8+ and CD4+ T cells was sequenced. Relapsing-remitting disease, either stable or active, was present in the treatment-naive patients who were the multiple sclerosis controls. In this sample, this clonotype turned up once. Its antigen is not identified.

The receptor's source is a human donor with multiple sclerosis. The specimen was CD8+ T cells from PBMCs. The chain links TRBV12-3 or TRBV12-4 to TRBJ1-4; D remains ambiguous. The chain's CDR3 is CARELWNLEKLFF. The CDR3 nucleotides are TGTGCCAGAGAGCTTTGGAACCTAGAAAAACTGTTTTTT.